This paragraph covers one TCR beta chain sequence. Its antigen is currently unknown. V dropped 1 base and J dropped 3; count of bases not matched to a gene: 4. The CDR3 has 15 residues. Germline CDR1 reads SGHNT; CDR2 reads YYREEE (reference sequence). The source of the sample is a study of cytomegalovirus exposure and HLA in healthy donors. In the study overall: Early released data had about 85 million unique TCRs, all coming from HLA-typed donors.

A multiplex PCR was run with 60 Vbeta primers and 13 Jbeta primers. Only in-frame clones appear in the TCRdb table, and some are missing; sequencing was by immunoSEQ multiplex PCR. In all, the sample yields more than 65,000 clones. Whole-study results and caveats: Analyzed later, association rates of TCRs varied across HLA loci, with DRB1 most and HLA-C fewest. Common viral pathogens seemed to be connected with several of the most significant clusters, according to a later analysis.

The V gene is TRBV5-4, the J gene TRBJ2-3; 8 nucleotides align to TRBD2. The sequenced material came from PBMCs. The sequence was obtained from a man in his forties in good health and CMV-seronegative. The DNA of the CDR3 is TGTGCCAGCAGCTTGCGTAGCGGGGTTACAGATACGCAGTATTTT. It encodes CASSLRSGVTDTQYF.